The T cell receptor beta chain described here comes from a study of T cell responses to AZD1222 COVID-19 vaccine. Assay used: immunoSEQ multiplex PCR; TCRdb lists only in-frame clones, some missing. The sample has some 120,000 clones, 85% to 90% seen once. V gave up 5 bases and J gave up 6 bases, with 11 bases separating them. This CDR3 is 12 amino acids long. The germline V gene encodes CDR1 MDHEN and CDR2 SYDVKM. The clonotype originates from an adult in good health. The chain uses TRBV28 and TRBJ2-7, with D perhaps TRBD1 (6 bases). The sequencing here drew on peripheral blood, taken on day 0 of AZD1222 vaccination. CDR3 DNA: TGTGCCAGCAGTCTACGGACAGCCGAGCAGTACTTC. Residues: CASSLRTAEQYF.